The 5 T cell receptor beta chains in this list originate from one sample, sequenced in a study of post-analysis software for immune sequencing data. Broader study findings: Controls showed lower frequencies than patients for 5 or 6 TRBV segments, and TRBV5-6, TRBV5-1 and TRBV20-1 were among these.

No antigen is known for these receptors. Unique molecular identifiers had been added to the TCR beta cDNA libraries. A single record per CDR3 protein comes from TCRdb applying MiXCR to the PCR reads. Among about 430,000 distinct CDR3 sequences listed, approximately 37% were seen once. The sample consisted of blood. All receptors come from a girl aged 2 to 9 with multiple sclerosis.

The sample holds a few counts of this clonotype. The chain has TRBV27 and TRBJ2-7; D tentatively fits TRBD1 or TRBD2 (6 bases each). Germline CDR1 MNHEY, CDR2 SMNVEV (reference sequence). This CDR3 contains 17 residues. The V gene lost 5 bases and the J gene lost 6 bases, with 26 bases spanning the gap. The CDR3 nucleotides are TGTGCCAGCAGTCCCGGCCGTTATGGGGGGCTCTACTCCGAGCAGTACTTC. As protein: CASSPGRYGGLYSEQYF.

As DNA, the CDR3 is TGTGCCAGCAGTTTGGGACCAATATACGAGCAGTACTTC. Encoded protein: CASSLGPIYEQYF. The V gene is TRBV28, the J gene TRBJ2-7; either TRBD1 or TRBD2 may supply D (5 bases each). The CDR3 is made up of 13 amino acids. Germline assignment: CDR1 MDHEN and CDR2 SYDVKM. The germline V and J ends were trimmed by 3 bases and 4 bases, with 10 bases remaining between them.

The rearrangement uses TRBV20-1 and TRBJ1-4, with 7 positions matching TRBD1. This CDR3 comprises 14 residues. Unmatched junction bases numbered 3, after V lost 0 bases and J lost 5 bases. The germline gives CDR1 DFQATT, CDR2 SNEGSKA (reference sequence). Here the CDR3 DNA reads TGCAGTGCTAGAGATGGCAGGGGGAATGAAAAACTGTTTTTT. Its translation: CSARDGRGNEKLFF.

The genes are TRBV5-1 and TRBJ2-1; D unclear. CDR1 and CDR2 from the germline V gene are SGHRS and YFSETQ. Deletions cut 4 bases from V and 3 bases from J, with 14 bases between. The CDR3 runs 15 residues. Here the CDR3 DNA reads TGCGCCAGCAGCGGGAAGAACCCCTACTACAATGAGCAGTTCTTC. Encoded protein: CASSGKNPYYNEQFF.

The table lists this clonotype with a few counts. The chain couples TRBV5-1 to TRBJ2-1; TRBD2 aligns across 10 bases. Germline trimming cut 1 base from V and 8 bases from J; bases unmatched to any gene: 6. The CDR3 has 15 residues. Germline values: CDR1 SGHRS, CDR2 YFSETQ. CDR3 nucleotide sequence: TGCGCCAGCAGCTTGAGCGGGGGGGCCTCCCATGAGCAGTTCTTC. Amino acid sequence: CASSLSGGASHEQFF.